This T cell receptor beta chain is drawn from a study of cytomegalovirus exposure and HLA in healthy donors. Primers: 60 Vbeta forward and 13 Jbeta reverse. Using immunoSEQ multiplex PCR, the repertoire was profiled, and TCRdb retains in-frame clones only, with some absent. The sample includes around 200,000 clones, 79% of them seen just once. The donors were healthy bone marrow donors. In regard to this clone: Its matching antigen is unknown.

Study results and caveats: Among immune exposure information, only CMV serostatus was available.

V lost 5 bases and J lost 7, with 17 bases in between. The CDR3 loop spans 14 amino acids. The germline gives CDR1 SGHTA, CDR2 FQGNSA. Source material: PBMCs. This chain uses TRBV7-2 with TRBJ1-2; D is uncertain. The TCR originated in a woman aged 30 to 39 in good health and CMV-seropositive. The CDR3 here is CASSVTSQDRGYTF. Here the CDR3 DNA reads TGTGCCAGCAGCGTAACATCCCAAGATCGTGGCTACACCTTC. Based on the CDR3 plus reference TRBV7-2 and TRBJ1-2, the full variable domain is GAGVSQSPSNKVTEKGKDVELRCDPISGHTALYWYRQSLGQGLEFLIYFQGNSAPDKSGLPSDRFSAERTGGSVSTLTIQRTQQEDSAVYLCASSVTSQDRGYTFGSGTRLTVV.